The 27 T cell receptor beta chains reported below all come from one sample, sequenced in a study of blood T cell repertoires in COVID-19. TCRdb keeps only in-frame clones here, not all; method: immunoSEQ multiplex PCR. The table lists about 83,000 clones, more than 70% of them singletons, with 22% in the top ten. The sample consisted of peripheral blood. The receptor source for this set is a woman of 80 years or more in a cohort sampled during active or convalescent COVID-19.

The J gene is TRBJ1-1, the V gene TRBV6-5; D not resolved. The V end was cut by 4 bases, the J end by 0 bases, with 6 bases between. The CDR3 runs to 13 residues. Germline CDR1 is MNHEY and CDR2 is SVGAGI. The CDR3 is CASSFTVNTEAFF. CDR3 nucleotide sequence: TGTGCCAGCAGTTTTACAGTGAACACTGAAGCTTTCTTT.

The V and J genes are TRBV24-1 and TRBJ1-5; 12 positions match TRBD1. CDR3 length equals 16 residues. Germline V gene data show CDR1 as KGHDR and CDR2 as SFDVKD. V trimming: 2 bases; J trimming: 7 bases; junction bases outside the gene matches: 5. The CDR3 coding sequence is TGTGCCACCAGTGATTCGGGACAGGGGGCGAGACAGCCCCAGCATTTT. Translated, it gives CATSDSGQGARQPQHF.

This sequence joins TRBV19 and TRBJ1-3; no reliable D call. Germline loops: CDR1 LNHDA, CDR2 SQIVND (reference sequence). V was pared by 3 bases and J by 0 bases, with 9 bases between. The length of the CDR3 is 15 residues. In nucleotides, the CDR3 is TGTGCCAGTAGTATTGCTGCGCTCTCTGGAAACACCATATATTTT. Translation: CASSIAALSGNTIYF.

The J gene is TRBJ1-4, the V gene TRBV2; 9 bases fit TRBD1. The J segment lost 5 bases and the V segment lost 7 bases, leaving 2 bases of the junction unmatched. This CDR3 contains 13 residues. Germline V gene sequence: CDR1 SNHLY, CDR2 FYNNEI. CDR3 sequence reads: CASKGQGNEKLFF. CDR3 in DNA: TGTGCCAGCAAGGGACAGGGCAATGAAAAACTGTTTTTT.

The gene calls are TRBV3-1 (or the pseudogene TRBV3-2) and TRBJ1-2, with a weak D call TRBD1 (5 bases). Trimming removed 5 bases at V and 2 bases at J, with 15 bases between. The CDR3 totals 15 residues. In germline, CDR1 is LGHDT, CDR2 YNNKEL (reference sequence). In nucleotides, the CDR3 is TGTGCCAGCAGCGTGGGACTCTGGGGCAACTATGGCTACACCTTC. Encoded protein: CASSVGLWGNYGYTF.

V and J are TRBV5-1 and TRBJ2-3; D is undetermined. CDR3 size: 13 residues. CDR1 and CDR2 from the germline V gene are SGHRS and YFSETQ. V was cut by 7 bases and J by 3 bases, with 12 bases left in between. In DNA form, the CDR3 reads TGCGCCAGCGGGTATCAGGCTACAGATACGCAGTATTTT. Its protein is CASGYQATDTQYF.

This chain uses TRBV7-9 with TRBJ1-1, with TRBD1 identical over 8 bases. The germline V gene has CDR1 SEHNR and CDR2 FQNEAQ (reference sequence). The junction had 3 bases not matched to a gene; V was cut back by 3 bases and J by 3 bases. The CDR3 is made up of 14 amino acids. The CDR3 is CASSFNRGDTEAFF. CDR3 DNA: TGTGCCAGCAGCTTCAACAGGGGGGACACTGAAGCTTTCTTT.

With respect to this clone: The junction differs from germline at one of its ends, possibly a read error. This sequence joins TRBV2 and TRBJ1-5; 8 nucleotides align to TRBD1. This CDR3 has 14 amino acids. CDR1 and CDR2 (germline): SNHLY, FYNNEI. The CDR3 DNA sequence: TGTGCCAGCAGGGAAGACAGGGGCGGTCAGCCCCAGCATTTT. It specifies CASREDRGGQPQHF.

The chain is built from TRBV19 and TRBJ2-7; 8 bases are a match to TRBD2. In germline, CDR1 is LNHDA, CDR2 SQIVND (reference sequence). The V gene end was trimmed by 1 base and the J gene end by 6 bases; junction bases not matched to a gene: 2. The CDR3 totals 13 residues. CDR3 region: CASSIGLAGEQYF. The CDR3 DNA reads as TGTGCCAGTAGTATAGGGCTAGCGGGCGAGCAGTACTTC. Full variable domain (missing parts from reference TRBV19 and TRBJ2-7): DGGITQSPKYLFRKEGQNVTLSCEQNLNHDAMYWYRQDPGQGLRLIYYSQIVNDFQKGDIAEGYSVSREKKESFPLTVTSAQKNPTAFYLCASSIGLAGEQYFGPGTRLTVT.

This chain uses TRBV6-5 with TRBJ1-5; D is possibly TRBD1 (6 bases). Per the germline V gene, CDR1 is MNHEY and CDR2 is SVGAGI. V lost 0 bases and J 4 bases, leaving 10 bases between the germline ends. The CDR3 length is 15 residues. DNA of the CDR3: TGTGCCAGCAGTTACTCATCAGGGGTAAATCAGCCCCAGCATTTT. This encodes CASSYSSGVNQPQHF.

This clone has just one count. The chain carries TRBV3-1 (or the pseudogene TRBV3-2) and TRBJ2-7; 8 bases fit TRBD2. CDR1 and CDR2 (germline): LGHDT, YNNKEL (reference sequence). Trimming at V came to 4 bases and at J to 2 bases, leaving 7 bases not matched to a gene. The CDR3 totals 15 residues. The CDR3 is CASSPVAGGPYEQYF. In DNA, the CDR3 is TGTGCCAGCAGCCCCGTCGCGGGAGGACCCTACGAGCAGTACTTC.

The chain combines TRBV5-6 with TRBJ1-2, with 7 bases that match TRBD1. The length of the CDR3 is 14 residues. The V and J ends lost 4 bases and 2 bases, in that order; junction bases with no gene match: 5. The germline V gene encodes CDR1 SGHDT and CDR2 YYEEEE. CDR3 nucleotide sequence: TGTGCCAGCAGCCCGACAGGGTCGAACTATGGCTACACCTTC. Its translation: CASSPTGSNYGYTF.

This sequence joins TRBV7-9 and TRBJ1-2; TRBD1 agrees at 7 bases. The CDR3 runs to 14 residues. Germline CDR1 is SEHNR and CDR2 is FQNEAQ (reference sequence). J lost 5 bases, V lost 7 bases, and 10 bases had no gene match. CDR3 sequence reads: CASIQGRGLYGYTF. CDR3 DNA sequence: TGTGCCAGCATCCAGGGAAGGGGGCTTTATGGCTACACCTTC.

The chain carries TRBV27 and TRBJ2-2, with TRBD2 matching over 10 bases. J gave up 0 bases and V 2 bases, and 3 bases lay outside the gene matches. The germline V gene encodes CDR1 MNHEY and CDR2 SMNVEV (reference sequence). The CDR3 runs 17 residues. CDR3 protein: CASSLALAGANTGELFF. The CDR3 DNA sequence: TGTGCCAGCAGTTTAGCCCTAGCGGGAGCGAACACCGGGGAGCTGTTTTTT.

V gene TRBV12-3 or TRBV12-4 combines with J gene TRBJ1-2, with D tentatively TRBD1 (5 bases). The germline V and J ends were trimmed by 2 bases and 2 bases, with 6 bases remaining between them. CDR3 size: 13 residues. CDR3 protein: CASSLSGNYGYTF. CDR3 nucleotides: TGTGCCAGCAGTTTATCAGGGAACTATGGCTACACCTTC.

V is TRBV28 and J is TRBJ1-5; TRBD1 agrees at 7 bases. V lost 3 bases to trimming and J lost 4 bases; unmatched junction nucleotides: 9. The CDR3 has 16 residues. The germline V gene encodes CDR1 MDHEN and CDR2 SYDVKM. CDR3 residues: CASSLGHTGVNQPQHF. The CDR3 DNA sequence: TGTGCCAGCAGTTTGGGTCATACAGGGGTGAATCAGCCCCAGCATTTT.

This sequence joins TRBV7-3 and TRBJ2-3; D is possibly TRBD1 (5 bases). The CDR3 runs 14 residues. The germline CDR1 and CDR2 sequences are SGHTA and FQGTGA. V was cut by 2 bases and J by 1 base, with 7 bases left in between. The CDR3 protein is CASSLETGTDTQYF. The DNA for the CDR3 is TGTGCCAGCAGCTTAGAGACAGGCACAGATACGCAGTATTTT.

Turning to this clone: Sequence at one end of the junction differs from germline and may be a read error. This chain uses TRBV7-7 with TRBJ1-1; TRBD1 aligns across 10 bases. The germline V gene has CDR1 SSHAT and CDR2 FNYEAQ (reference sequence). This CDR3 is 14 amino acids long. CDR3 protein: CASSLGDRGTEAFF. Here the CDR3 DNA reads TGTGCTAGCAGCTTAGGGGACAGGGGCACTGAAGCTTTCTTT.

The chain combines TRBV27 with TRBJ2-5; perhaps TRBD1 as D (5 bases). Germline assignment: CDR1 MNHEY and CDR2 SMNVEV (reference sequence). V lost 5 bases, J lost 0 bases, and 13 bases lay in between. The CDR3 runs to 15 residues. CDR3 DNA: TGTGCCAGCAGTACACAGACAGCGTACCAAGAGACCCAGTACTTC. Its translation: CASSTQTAYQETQYF.

V and J are TRBV10-1 and TRBJ2-3; possibly TRBD2 for D (5 bases). Germline lookup yields CDR1 WNHNN and CDR2 SYGVQD (reference sequence). The CDR3 consists of 13 residues. V lost 5 bases, J lost 4 bases, and 10 bases lay in between. The CDR3 coding sequence is TGCGCCAGCAGTCTGACTATGGCAGATACGCAGTATTTT. Translating gives CASSLTMADTQYF.

V usage is TRBV5-6 and J usage is TRBJ1-2; D might be TRBD1 (5 bases). Trimming pared 4 bases from V and 8 bases from J, leaving 18 bases between. The CDR3 totals 14 residues. Germline lookup yields CDR1 SGHDT and CDR2 YYEEEE. CDR3 in DNA: TGTGCCAGCAGCACCTCGAGGCAGGGATACGGCTACACCTTC. Its translation is CASSTSRQGYGYTF. The full variable domain, with the rest looked up from reference TRBV5-6 and TRBJ1-2, is DAGVTQSPTHLIKTRGQQVTLRCSPKSGHDTVSWYQQALGQGPQFIFQYYEEEERQRGNFPDRFSGHQFPNYSSELNVNALLLGDSALYLCASSTSRQGYGYTFGSGTRLTVV.

The chain employs TRBV30 and TRBJ1-1; no firm D call. Trimming removed 5 bases at V and 4 bases at J, with 11 bases between. Germline V gene data show CDR1 as GTSNPN and CDR2 as SVGIG (reference sequence). There are 12 residues in the CDR3. The DNA of the CDR3 is TGTGCCTGGGCCCGTACTGGCACTGAAGCTTTCTTT. This sequence encodes CAWARTGTEAFF.

The genes are TRBV5-1 and TRBJ1-3, with D hard to call. CDR1 and CDR2 (germline): SGHRS, YFSETQ. The CDR3 spans 17 residues. V was cut by 0 bases and J by 0 bases, with 13 bases left in between. CDR3 sequence: CASSLAGSLSSGNTIYF. As DNA, the CDR3 is TGCGCCAGCAGCTTGGCTGGGAGCCTAAGCTCTGGAAACACCATATATTTT.

The chain couples TRBV30 to TRBJ1-4; possible D gene TRBD1, 5 bases. Trimming removed 3 bases at V and 8 bases at J, with 19 bases between. This CDR3 contains 15 residues. Looked up from germline, CDR1 is GTSNPN and CDR2 is SVGIG (reference sequence). DNA of the CDR3: TGTGCCTGGAGGGAACGGGTAGGGGTCGGAGAAAAACTGTTTTTT. Its protein is CAWRERVGVGEKLFF.

This chain links TRBV5-6 with TRBJ2-3; the D is unclear. The CDR3 sequence is 13 residues long. The germline CDR1 and CDR2 sequences are SGHDT and YYEEEE. Trimming removed 1 base from V and 1 base from J, with 4 bases in between. The CDR3: CASSLSGTDTQYF. For the CDR3, the DNA is TGTGCCAGCAGCTTGTCGGGCACAGATACGCAGTATTTT.

The rearrangement uses TRBV6-5 and TRBJ1-2; D may be TRBD1 (5 bases). From germline, CDR1 is MNHEY and CDR2 SVGAGI. Trimming left V 5 bases short and J 4 bases short, with 14 bases between. The length of the CDR3 is 14 residues. CDR3 DNA sequence: TGTGCCAGCAGTCCGGGGGTTGGGGTCTATGGCTACACCTTC. Amino acids: CASSPGVGVYGYTF.

The chain carries TRBV19 and TRBJ2-1; TRBD2 might be the D (6 bases). V dropped 3 bases and J dropped 4 bases, with 13 bases sitting between them. The CDR3 is made up of 15 amino acids. CDR1 is LNHDA and CDR2 is SQIVND in the germline V gene (reference sequence). Here the CDR3 reads CASSISGGWYNEQFF. As DNA, the CDR3 is TGTGCCAGTAGTATTAGCGGTGGATGGTACAATGAGCAGTTCTTC.